The 10 T cell receptor beta chains presented below share a single source sample, sequenced in a study of monozygotic twins with inflammatory bowel disease. From its re-call of the 5' RACE reads, TCRdb lists each CDR3 protein once, without DNA. The sample table includes some 400,000 distinct CDR3 sequences. Sequenced material: blood. The receptors shown here come from a human donor with ulcerative colitis or Crohn's disease, or a healthy co-twin of an affected twin (not recorded which).

The chain carries TRBV6-2 or TRBV6-3 and TRBJ2-7; TCRdb's D call of TRBD2 is untestable without DNA. Germline V gene sequence: CDR1 MNHEY, CDR2 SVGEGT. The CDR3 has 15 amino acids. The CDR3 here is CASSYFLASSYEQYF.

The V gene is TRBV11-2, the J gene TRBJ1-1; TCRdb indicates TRBD1, and absent DNA this call remains unverified. This CDR3 region has 15 residues. Germline V CDR1 and CDR2: SGHAT, FQNNGV. The CDR3 region is CASSLAPGGFTEAFF.

The J gene is TRBJ2-3, the V gene TRBV9; TCRdb gives TRBD1 as the D gene, but with no DNA this cannot be confirmed. CDR3 size: 14 residues. The germline CDR1 and CDR2 sequences are SGDLS and YYNGEE. The CDR3 spells CASSPRVHTDTQYF.

The chain carries TRBV7-2 and TRBJ2-2. Germline V lookup: CDR1 SGHTA, CDR2 FQGNSA. The CDR3 runs to 14 residues. Here the CDR3 reads CASSLDGNTGELFF.

The J gene is TRBJ2-2, the V gene TRBV5-1. Germline CDR1 and CDR2: SGHRS and YFSETQ. The CDR3 has 15 amino acids. CDR3 sequence: CASIRGVANTGELFF.

CDR3 amino acids: CASSPLGGATEAFF. V is TRBV3-1 and J is TRBJ1-1. The CDR3 runs to 14 residues. CDR1 and CDR2 from the germline V gene are LGHDT and YNNKEL (reference sequence).

The chain joins TRBV24-1 to TRBJ2-2; TCRdb proposes TRBD1, but this gene call is untestable without DNA. This CDR3 contains 17 residues. Per the germline V gene, CDR1 is KGHDR and CDR2 is SFDVKD. CDR3 sequence: CATSDPPGQGNTGELFF.

The chain carries TRBV5-1 and TRBJ1-4; TCRdb's D call of TRBD1 is untestable without DNA. The CDR3 loop spans 15 amino acids. CDR1 SGHRS and CDR2 YFSETQ come from the germline V gene. CDR3 region: CASSEGGGSNEKLFF.

The V and J genes are TRBV5-1 and TRBJ2-2; TCRdb proposes TRBD1, but this gene call is untestable without DNA. CDR1 is SGHRS and CDR2 is YFSETQ in the germline V gene. This CDR3 region has 18 residues. CDR3 residues: CASSSLHDPGAGTGELFF. Combining the CDR3 with reference TRBV5-1 and TRBJ2-2 gives the whole variable domain KAGVTQTPRYLIKTRGQQVTLSCSPISGHRSVSWYQQTPGQGLQFLFEYFSETQRNKGNFPGRFSGRQFSNSRSEMNVSTLELGDSALYLCASSSLHDPGAGTGELFFGEGSRLTVL.

This chain links TRBV6-2 or TRBV6-3 with TRBJ1-4. Germline V gene data show CDR1 as MNHEY and CDR2 as SVGEGT. This CDR3 spans 14 amino acids. CDR3 protein: CASGVLSSGEKLFF.